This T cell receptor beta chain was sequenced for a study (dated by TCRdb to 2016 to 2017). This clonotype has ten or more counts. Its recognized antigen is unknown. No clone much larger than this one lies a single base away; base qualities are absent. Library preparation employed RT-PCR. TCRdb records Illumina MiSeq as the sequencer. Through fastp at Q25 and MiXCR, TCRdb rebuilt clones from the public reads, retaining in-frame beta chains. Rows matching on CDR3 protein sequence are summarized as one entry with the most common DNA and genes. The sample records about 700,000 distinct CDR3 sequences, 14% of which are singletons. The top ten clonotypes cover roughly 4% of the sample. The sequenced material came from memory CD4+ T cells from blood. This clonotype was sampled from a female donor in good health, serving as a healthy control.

The DNA sequence reads TGTGCCAGCAGCCCTACTAGCGGGAGGGCCTGGGAGTCCTACGAGCAGTACTTC. It is translated as CASSPTSGRAWESYEQYF. The V and J segments used are TRBV7-6 and TRBJ2-7; 13 of the junction bases match TRBD2. The CDR3 starts with the cysteine, ends with the phenylalanine, and has 18 residues. Of the read, only the CDR3 DNA is kept; its 54 bases are in frame from base 1. According to the germline V gene, CDR1 reads SGHVS and CDR2 reads FNYEAQ. Ends trimmed: V by 5 bases, J by 1 base; bases unmatched to a gene: 11.